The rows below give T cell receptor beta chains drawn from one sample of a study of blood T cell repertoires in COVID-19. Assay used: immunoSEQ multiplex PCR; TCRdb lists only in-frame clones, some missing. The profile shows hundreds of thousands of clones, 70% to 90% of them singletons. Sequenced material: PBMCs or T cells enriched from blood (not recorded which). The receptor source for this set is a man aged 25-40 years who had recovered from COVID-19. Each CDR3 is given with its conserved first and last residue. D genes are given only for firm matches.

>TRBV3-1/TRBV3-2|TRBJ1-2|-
TGTGCCAGCAGCCAACGGGGGGCCGCTAACTATGGCTACACCTTC
CASSQRGAANYGYTF
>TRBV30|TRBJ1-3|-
TGTGCCTGGAGTGTGAGAGCGGACACCATATATTTT
CAWSVRADTIYF
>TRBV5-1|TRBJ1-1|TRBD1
TGCGCCAGCGCGACAGGGATCCACACTGAAGCTTTCTTT
CASATGIHTEAFF
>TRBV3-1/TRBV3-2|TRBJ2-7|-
TGTGCCAGCAGCCCAGGGCGGATAACTTACGAGCAGTACTTC
CASSPGRITYEQYF
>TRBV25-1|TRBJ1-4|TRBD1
TGTGCCAGCAGTGATGCCCTGACAGGGGAAAAACTGTTTTTT
CASSDALTGEKLFF
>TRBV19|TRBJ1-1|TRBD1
TGTGCCAGTAGTCCAGGGCCCACTCACAGGGGGCGGGGGTCCACTGAAGCTTTCTTT
CASSPGPTHRGRGSTEAFF
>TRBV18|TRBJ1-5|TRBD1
TGTGCCAGCTCAGAGGGGACAGGCAATCAGCCCCAGCATTTT
CASSEGTGNQPQHF
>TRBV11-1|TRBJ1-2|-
TGTGCCCATTCCCCAGGCAACTATGGCTACACCTTC
CAHSPGNYGYTF
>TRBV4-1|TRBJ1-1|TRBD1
TGCGCCAGCAGCCAGGACAGGGTTACGGGAGCTTTCTTT
CASSQDRVTGAFF
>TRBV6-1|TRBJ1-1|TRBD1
TGTGCCAGCAGTGCCTTGACAGGGGCGGCGAACACTGAAGCTTTCTTT
CASSALTGAANTEAFF
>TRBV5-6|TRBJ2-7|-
TGTGCCAGCAGCTTGGCCAAACTCTACGAGCAGTACTTC
CASSLAKLYEQYF
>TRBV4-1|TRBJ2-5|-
TGCGCCAGCAGCCAAGGGAGGGGAGAGACAGGGCGGGAGACCCAGTACTTC
CASSQGRGETGRETQYF
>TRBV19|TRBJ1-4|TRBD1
TGTGCCAGTAGTATATACGGGACAGGGGGTGAAAAACTGTTTTTT
CASSIYGTGGEKLFF
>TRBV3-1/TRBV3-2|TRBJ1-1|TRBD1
TGTGCCAGCAGCCACCGACAGGGGAACACTGAAGCTTTCTTT
CASSHRQGNTEAFF
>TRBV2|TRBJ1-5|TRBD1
TGTGCCAGCAGTTCTCAGGGGGTGGGCAATCAGCCCCAGCATTTT
CASSSQGVGNQPQHF
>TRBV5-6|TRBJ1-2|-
TGTGCCAGCAGCTCCGGATTTACAGACTATGGCTACACCTTC
CASSSGFTDYGYTF
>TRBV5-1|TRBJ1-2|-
TGCGCCAGCAGCGTAGGACATGAAGGAGTGAGTGGCTACACCTTC
CASSVGHEGVSGYTF
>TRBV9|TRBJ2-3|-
TGTGCCAGCAGCGTAGAGTACGGGGGGCTAGGCACAGATACGCAGTATTTT
CASSVEYGGLGTDTQYF
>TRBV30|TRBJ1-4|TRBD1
TGTGCCTGGAGATCGACAGGGGGCCTAGGAAAACTGTTTTTT
CAWRSTGGLGKLFF
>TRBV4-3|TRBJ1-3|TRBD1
TGCGCCAGCAGTTACACAGGGGGGGACACCATATATTTT
CASSYTGGDTIYF
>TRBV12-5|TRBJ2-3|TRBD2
TGTGCTAGTGGGACTAGCGGCACAGATACGCAGTATTTT
CASGTSGTDTQYF
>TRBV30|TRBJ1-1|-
TGTGCCTGGAGTTGGGGGGACGGATTGAACACTGAAGCTTTCTTT
CAWSWGDGLNTEAFF
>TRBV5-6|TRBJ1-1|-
TGTGCCAGCAGCCTACAGGGCGGCAACACTGAAGCTTTCTTT
CASSLQGGNTEAFF
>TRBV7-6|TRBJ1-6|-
TGTGCCAGCAGCTCCAGGGCGGATTCACCCCTCCACTTT
CASSSRADSPLHF
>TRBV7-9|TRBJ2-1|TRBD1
TGTGCCAGCAGCTTACTCGTCCCAGGGACAGCATCCTACAATGAGCAGTTCTTC
CASSLLVPGTASYNEQFF
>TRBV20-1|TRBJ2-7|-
TGCAGTGCTAGGGCCGCCTACGAGCAGTACTTC
CSARAAYEQYF
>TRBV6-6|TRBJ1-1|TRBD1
TGTGCCAGCAGAACAGGGGGGGACACTGAAGCTTTCTTT
CASRTGGDTEAFF
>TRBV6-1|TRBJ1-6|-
TGTGCCAGCAGTGCCAACAGGGCAAGCTCCTATAATTCACCCCTCCACTTT
CASSANRASSYNSPLHF
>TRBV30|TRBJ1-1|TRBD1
TGTGCCTGGGGGGACAGGGTGGGCCAAGCTTTCTTT
CAWGDRVGQAFF
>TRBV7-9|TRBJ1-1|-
TGTGCCAGCAGCAGAGGACAGACTGAAGCTTTCTTT
CASSRGQTEAFF
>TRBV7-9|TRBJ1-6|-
TGTGCCAGCAGCCCCGAAATGAGTTCACCCCTCCACTTT
CASSPEMSSPLHF
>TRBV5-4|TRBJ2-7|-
TGTGCCAGCAGCTCTAATTCCCAGGGTAGCGAGCAGTACTTC
CASSSNSQGSEQYF
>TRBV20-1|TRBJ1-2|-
TGCAGTGCTAGTGCGTGTCAGGGGCGAGCTACAGGTGAGTATGGCTACACCTTC
CSASACQGRATGEYGYTF
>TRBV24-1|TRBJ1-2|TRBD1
TGTGCCACCAGTGACCTGACAGGGGAGTCTGGCTACACCTTC
CATSDLTGESGYTF
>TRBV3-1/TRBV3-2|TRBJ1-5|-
TGTGCCAGCAGCCAAGGTGTTGGGAGGCCCCAGCATTTT
CASSQGVGRPQHF
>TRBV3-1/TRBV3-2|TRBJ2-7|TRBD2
TGTGCCAGCAGCCAAGTACCACTACTAGCGGGGGGCCCTTACGAGCAGTACTTC
CASSQVPLLAGGPYEQYF
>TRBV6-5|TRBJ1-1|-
TGTGCCAGCAGCCCCGGGCGGGGGACTGAAGCTTTCTTT
CASSPGRGTEAFF
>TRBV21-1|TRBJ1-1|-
TGTGCCAGCAGCAAAGGGACAGTTATGTCCGAAGGGGCTTTCTTT
CASSKGTVMSEGAFF
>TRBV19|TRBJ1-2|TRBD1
TGTGCCAGTACCCGCGACAGGGGTGGCTACACCTTC
CASTRDRGGYTF
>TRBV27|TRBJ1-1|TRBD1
TGTGCCAGCAGTTTGTCGACAGGGTGGTTGACTGAAGCTTTCTTT
CASSLSTGWLTEAFF
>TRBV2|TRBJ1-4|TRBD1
TGTGCCAGCAGCTTACAGGGGGCGTTGACTAATGAAAAACTGTTTTTT
CASSLQGALTNEKLFF
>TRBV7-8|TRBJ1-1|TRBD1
TGTGCCAGCAGCATAGGACAGGCGAACACTGAAGCTTTCTTT
CASSIGQANTEAFF
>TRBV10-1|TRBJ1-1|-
TGCGCCAGCAGTCCGGCGGGAGGGGCTGAAGCTTTCTTT
CASSPAGGAEAFF
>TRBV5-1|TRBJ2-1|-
TGCGCCAGCCACAGGGAGAATGAGCAGTTCTTC
CASHRENEQFF
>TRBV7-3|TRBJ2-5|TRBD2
TGTGCCAGCAGCTTAAGGGCTAGCGGGGGGTTAGAGACCCAGTACTTC
CASSLRASGGLETQYF
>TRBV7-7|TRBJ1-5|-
TGTGCTAGCAGCACCAAGGTGAACAGGGTTCATCAGCCCCAGCATTTT
CASSTKVNRVHQPQHF
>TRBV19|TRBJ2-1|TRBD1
TGTGCCAGTAGACGGGACAGGGGGTTCAATGAGCAGTTCTTC
CASRRDRGFNEQFF
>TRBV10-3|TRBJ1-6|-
TGTGCCATCAGCTTCGGGAAAGGCGATTCACCCCTCCACTTT
CAISFGKGDSPLHF
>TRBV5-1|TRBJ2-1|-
TGCGCCAGCAGCTCGGACAATGAGCAGTTCTTC
CASSSDNEQFF